Each of the 21 T cell receptor beta chains below was sequenced from the same sample in a study of T-cell memory formation after mild COVID-19. Using its own MiXCR run on the 5' RACE reads, TCRdb lists one record per CDR3 protein. The sample carries some 180,000 distinct CDR3 sequences, 18% recorded once. The sample comprised PBMCs or a T cell subset sorted from them (not recorded which). The origin of the receptors is a man between 18 and 35 years old who had mild COVID-19 (a few samples of this study predate the infection). Cell type and time point are not known.

The J gene is TRBJ1-2, the V gene TRBV20-1; D might be TRBD1 (5 bases). The germline V and J ends were trimmed by 5 bases and 0 bases, with 13 bases remaining between them. Per germline, CDR1 DFQATT and CDR2 SNEGSKA (reference sequence). The CDR3 runs to 14 residues. The CDR3 DNA reads as TGCAGTGCTCTCCAGGGTCGGACTAACTATGGCTACACCTTC. Translation: CSALQGRTNYGYTF.

Only a few counts were recorded for this clonotype. This chain uses TRBV5-6 with TRBJ2-5, with D perhaps matching TRBD2 (6 bases). Trimming pared 4 bases from V and 0 bases from J, leaving 13 bases between. Germline V gene data show CDR1 as SGHDT and CDR2 as YYEEEE. The CDR3 extends over 15 amino acids. The CDR3 spells CASSRGALYQETQYF. The CDR3, as DNA: TGTGCCAGCAGCCGCGGGGCGTTGTACCAAGAGACCCAGTACTTC.

Only a few counts were recorded for this clonotype. The genes are TRBV2 and TRBJ1-5; 8 bases align to TRBD1. Trimming removed 6 bases from V and 2 bases from J; junction bases left unmatched: 0. The CDR3 is 13 residues long. Germline assignment: CDR1 SNHLY and CDR2 FYNNEI. The CDR3 DNA sequence: TGTGCCAGCAGGGACAGGGGCAATCAGCCCCAGCATTTT. Translated, it gives CASRDRGNQPQHF.

In its sample, this clonotype was seen a few times. The V gene is TRBV5-1, the J gene TRBJ2-3; 7 positions agree with TRBD1. Germline-derived CDR1 and CDR2 are SGHRS and YFSETQ. Trimming cost V 4 bases and J 8 bases; bases outside gene matches: 10. The CDR3 covers 14 residues. The DNA for the CDR3 is TGCGCCAGCAGCGAGGGACAGCCCGGGGTTACGCAGTATTTT. Translation: CASSEGQPGVTQYF.

V and J are TRBV12-3 or TRBV12-4 and TRBJ1-5; 7 nucleotides align to TRBD1. V lost 3 bases to trimming and J lost 5 bases; unmatched junction nucleotides: 13. The length of the CDR3 is 17 residues. DNA of the CDR3: TGTGCCAGCAGTTTGGACAGGTTAGTGGGGCGTGATCAGCCCCAGCATTTT. Protein sequence: CASSLDRLVGRDQPQHF.

The table lists this clonotype with a few counts. The chain links TRBV20-1 to TRBJ1-6, with no clear D. The CDR3 spans 11 residues. V lost 0 bases and J lost 13, with 7 bases in between. Germline V gives CDR1 DFQATT, CDR2 SNEGSKA (reference sequence). The CDR3 spells CSAREGAPLHF. The CDR3 DNA follows: TGCAGTGCTAGAGAAGGAGCGCCCCTCCACTTT.

This clonotype has only a few counts. The chain couples TRBV20-1 to TRBJ1-1, with D perhaps matching TRBD1 (5 bases). Germline-derived CDR1 and CDR2 are DFQATT and SNEGSKA (reference sequence). V was clipped by 4 bases and J by 1 base, with 16 bases between them. The CDR3 is 15 amino acids. CDR3 protein: CSATRGGRANTEAFF. In nucleotides, the CDR3 is TGCAGTGCTACCCGCGGGGGGAGGGCGAACACTGAAGCTTTCTTT.

The V call is TRBV7-2, the J call TRBJ2-3; 7 nucleotides line up with TRBD2. The CDR3 extends over 17 amino acids. V was clipped by 1 base and J by 1 base; unmatched bases: 8. Germline V gives CDR1 SGHTA, CDR2 FQGNSA. CDR3 residues: CASSLVGAGLGTDTQYF. The CDR3, as DNA: TGTGCCAGCAGCTTAGTGGGAGCGGGGTTAGGCACAGATACGCAGTATTTT.

This clonotype came up a few times. The rearrangement joins TRBV7-2 to TRBJ1-2; the match to TRBD1 covers 7 bases. J was trimmed by 8 bases and V by 5 bases; bases with no gene match: 11. Per the germline V gene, CDR1 is SGHTA and CDR2 is FQGNSA. CDR3 length equals 14 residues. This chain's CDR3 is CASSPPHRGEGYTF. CDR3 in DNA: TGTGCCAGCAGCCCCCCTCACAGGGGCGAAGGCTACACCTTC.

This clonotype was detected a few times. The CDR3 DNA reads as TGTGCCAGCAGCCGGGGGGAGGGCGGGGCAGATACGCAGTATTTT. Translation: CASSRGEGGADTQYF. V is TRBV5-4 and J is TRBJ2-3; 7 nucleotides align to TRBD2. With 4 bases clipped from V and 4 bases from J, the junction kept 9 bases outside the gene matches. Germline CDR1 and CDR2: SGHNT and YYREEE (reference sequence). This CDR3 has 15 residues.

This clonotype was counted between two and nine times. The chain is built from TRBV6-5 and TRBJ1-4; D may be TRBD1 (5 bases). Germline V gene sequence: CDR1 MNHEY, CDR2 SVGAGI. The CDR3 totals 15 residues. The germline V and J ends were trimmed by 6 bases and 6 bases, with 17 bases remaining between them. The DNA of the CDR3 is TGTGCCAGCAGCAGAGCCGGGGCGCAGGATGAAAAACTGTTTTTT. Translation: CASSRAGAQDEKLFF.

This clonotype was found a few times. The chain employs TRBV20-1 and TRBJ2-2; TRBD1 might be the D (5 bases). Germline lookup yields CDR1 DFQATT and CDR2 SNEGSKA (reference sequence). Between the trimmed V and J ends, which lost 3 bases and 3 bases, there was a span of 8 bases. CDR3 length: 13 amino acids. CDR3 protein: CSARDTDTGELFF. The CDR3 nucleotides read TGCAGTGCTAGGGACACCGACACCGGGGAGCTGTTTTTT.

A few counts support this clonotype. The rearrangement uses TRBV12-3 or TRBV12-4 and TRBJ1-2, with TRBD1 identical over 8 bases. CDR3 length equals 13 residues. V lost 5 bases, J lost 8 bases, and 7 bases stayed unmatched. In DNA form, the CDR3 reads TGTGCCAGCAGTCCCAGGACAGGGTTGGGCTACACCTTC. Its translation: CASSPRTGLGYTF.

This clonotype was found many times. V gene TRBV5-1 combines with J gene TRBJ2-5; maybe TRBD2 (5 bases). CDR1 is SGHRS and CDR2 is YFSETQ in the germline V gene. Trimming cost V 4 bases and J 5 bases, with 12 bases left between them. The CDR3 sequence is 13 residues long. Here the CDR3 DNA reads TGCGCCAGCAGCCCGCGGCTAGCTGAGACCCAGTACTTC. It specifies CASSPRLAETQYF.

This clonotype occurred once. V is TRBV6-7 and J is TRBJ1-5; D is ambiguous. TRBV6-7 is treated as an ORF (open reading frame) with a function not yet certain. V was clipped by 10 bases and J by 0 bases, with 7 bases between them. This CDR3 contains 12 residues. The CDR3: CATHSSNQPQHF. The DNA for the CDR3 is TGTGCCACCCACTCTAGCAATCAGCCCCAGCATTTT.

Remarks on this clonotype: A junction end diverges from the germline sequence, so it may reflect a read error. The chain uses TRBV7-9 and TRBJ1-4; weak D call: TRBD1 (5 bases). The CDR3 totals 13 residues. CDR1 is SEHNR, CDR2 FQNEAQ, per germline (reference sequence). As DNA, the CDR3 is TGTGCCAGCAGCCCCCAAGGGTCCTCTCGGGGGTATTTT. Its protein product is CASSPQGSSRGYF.

The CDR3 loop reads CASSRTSGADTQYF. The CDR3 DNA follows: TGTGCCAGCAGCAGGACTAGCGGGGCAGATACGCAGTATTTT. The chain carries TRBV7-9 and TRBJ2-3, with 12 bases identical to TRBD2. The J segment lost 4 bases and the V segment lost 5 bases, leaving 1 base of the junction unmatched. The CDR3 has 14 amino acids. The germline V gene has CDR1 SEHNR and CDR2 FQNEAQ (reference sequence). The full variable domain, in which reference TRBV7-9 and TRBJ2-3 provide the parts outside the CDR3, is DTGVSQNPRHKITKRGQNVTFRCDPISEHNRLYWYRQTLGQGPEFLTYFQNEAQLEKSRLLSDRFSAERPKGSFSTLEIQRTEQGDSAMYLCASSRTSGADTQYFGPGTRLTVL.

The chain uses TRBV7-3 and TRBJ1-2; 11 bases are a match to TRBD1. J gave up 5 bases and V 4 bases, and 9 bases lay outside the gene matches. This CDR3 contains 16 residues. Germline V gene data show CDR1 as SGHTA and CDR2 as FQGTGA. The chain's CDR3 is CASSSGQGAQGYGYTF. For the CDR3, the DNA is TGTGCCAGCAGCTCAGGACAGGGGGCGCAGGGTTATGGCTACACCTTC.

This clonotype was recorded a few times. This rearrangement joins TRBV7-3 to TRBJ2-6; D unresolved. V lost 0 bases, J lost 2 bases, and 2 bases lay in between. Germline V CDR1 and CDR2: SGHTA, FQGTGA. This CDR3 spans 14 amino acids. CDR3 DNA sequence: TGTGCCAGCAGCTTAACTACTGGGGCCAACGTCCTGACTTTC. Residues: CASSLTTGANVLTF.

This chain uses TRBV20-1 with TRBJ2-5; maybe TRBD1 (6 bases). This CDR3 is 13 amino acids long. Trimming shortened V by 3 bases and J by 3 bases, and 11 bases separated the two germline ends. From germline, CDR1 is DFQATT and CDR2 SNEGSKA (reference sequence). Written as DNA, the CDR3 is TGCAGTGCTAGGTCCAGGGGAGAAGAGACCCAGTACTTC. Residues: CSARSRGEETQYF.

The table lists this clonotype with many counts. V and J are TRBV12-3 or TRBV12-4 and TRBJ2-6, with D hard to call. This CDR3 contains 15 residues. V dropped 6 bases and J dropped 0 bases, with 9 bases sitting between them. CDR3 nucleotide sequence: TGTGCCAGCAGCCTGTCTTCCTCTGGGGCCAACGTCCTGACTTTC. This translates into CASSLSSSGANVLTF.